This TCR beta chain was identified in a study of response to subunit inactivated influenza vaccine. General study findings and limits: Every seasonal influenza vaccination brings in few new T cells, the authors suggested.

This clonotype showed up just a few times. Its antigen is undetermined. From the RT-PCR reads, TCRdb called clonotypes with MiXCR, one entry per CDR3 protein. The sample gives more than 450,000 distinct CDR3 sequences, about 11% of which show up once; about 9.4% is in the top ten. This clonotype was sampled from a man in his fifties or sixties who received an inactivated influenza vaccine. Sample: PBMCs from blood, taken on the day of vaccination.

The CDR3 region has the DNA TGCGCCAGCAGCTTGGGACAGGCCAGGGGGGATACGCAGTATTTT. This codes for CASSLGQARGDTQYF. This chain joins TRBV5-1 and TRBJ2-3; 7 bases agree with TRBD1. V lost 0 bases and J lost 6; bases outside the gene matches: 7. The germline V gene has CDR1 SGHRS and CDR2 YFSETQ. The CDR3 length is 15 residues.